The 23 T cell receptor beta chains listed next were all sequenced from one sample in a study of regulatory T cells in long-lasting Graves disease (TCRdb year 2021). Library generation was performed with multiplex PCR. TCRdb shows the sequencer as Illumina HiSeq 4000. CDR3 regions were amplified by Arm-PCR with iRepertoire HTBI primers to construct TCR beta libraries. The public sequencing data were trimmed at Q25 with fastp and processed into clonotypes with MiXCR by TCRdb, which kept only in-frame beta chains. Each entry merges the rows of one CDR3 protein and shows their most common DNA and genes. For this sample there are about 370,000 distinct CDR3 sequences; about 16% appear just once. Together, the top ten hold 20% to 25% of the sample. In light of the paper, this sample's time point label describes: newly diagnosed GD, antithyroid drugs for less than 3 months. For both TCR sequencing and RNA sequencing, RNA was extracted from PBMCs in TRIzol.

The sample was peripheral blood mononuclear cells (PBMCs), taken at new diagnosis, from a patient treated with antithyroid drugs. These receptors were obtained from a female donor with Graves disease.

This clonotype was picked up many times. The gene calls are TRBV7-2 and TRBJ1-2; the D gene is possibly TRBD1 (5 bases). CDR1 and CDR2 from the germline V gene are SGHTA and FQGNSA. The V end lost 5 bases, the J end lost 8 bases, and 18 bases lay between the germline ends. This CDR3 contains 14 residues. The CDR3 coding sequence is TGTGCCAGCAGCGACCCGGGACCGTCTCACGGCTACACCTTC. It encodes CASSDPGPSHGYTF.

Regarding this clonotype: This could be a read error, since a much larger clone is one nucleotide away. The gene calls are TRBV5-1 and TRBJ2-3, with D unclear. The DNA end favors TRBJ2-7, so the J call may be wrong. The CDR3 is 16 residues long. The germline CDR1 and CDR2 sequences are SGHRS and YFSETQ. CDR3 sequence: CASSLELPSANNEQYF. In DNA form, the CDR3 reads TGCGCCAGCAGCTTGGAGTTGCCTAGTGCTAACAATGAGCAGTACTTC.

This clonotype occurred many times. The CDR3 is CASRRGGANTEAFF. The CDR3 DNA sequence: TGTGCCAGCCGAAGAGGTGGAGCGAACACTGAAGCTTTCTTT. This chain links TRBV7-9 with TRBJ1-1; D is ambiguous. The CDR3 has 14 residues. V lost 8 bases and J 1 base, leaving 14 bases between the germline ends. In germline, CDR1 is SEHNR, CDR2 FQNEAQ (reference sequence).

This clonotype has at least ten counts. J is TRBJ1-1 and V is TRBV5-6; 8 bases agree with TRBD1. The CDR3 has 16 residues. After removal of 1 base from V and 2 bases from J, the junction contained 7 bases not matched to a gene. Germline V gene lookup returns CDR1 SGHDT and CDR2 YYEEEE. The CDR3 DNA reads TGTGCCAGCAGCTTGTCCCGGGACAGGCCCAACACTGAAGCTTTCTTT. Its translation: CASSLSRDRPNTEAFF.

This clonotype was picked up many times. The chain uses TRBV7-3 and TRBJ2-1, with 7 bases fitting TRBD1. V lost 4 bases, J lost 10 bases, and 7 bases stayed unmatched. Germline V gene sequence: CDR1 SGHTA, CDR2 FQGTGA. This CDR3 is 13 amino acids long. This CDR3 reads CASSSTGVGEQFF. The CDR3 region has the DNA TGTGCCAGCAGCTCTACAGGGGTTGGAGAGCAGTTCTTC.

This clonotype was found a few times. This chain joins TRBV4-1 and TRBJ1-2; D is ambiguous. CDR3 size: 14 residues. V was shortened by 0 bases and J by 4 bases, with 9 bases between the two germline ends. CDR1 and CDR2 from the germline V gene are MGHRA and YSYEKL. The CDR3: CASSQELLFYGYTF. CDR3 nucleotides: TGCGCCAGCAGCCAAGAGCTGTTATTCTATGGCTACACCTTC.

This clonotype came up many times. This chain connects TRBV28 to TRBJ2-7, with 11 bases that match TRBD2. With 6 bases clipped from V and 5 bases from J, the junction kept 6 bases outside the gene matches. Germline V gives CDR1 MDHEN, CDR2 SYDVKM. The CDR3 covers 14 residues. The CDR3 DNA reads TGTGCCAGCAGAACTAGCGGGAGTCCCCACGAGCAGTACTTC. This translates into CASRTSGSPHEQYF.

V is TRBV20-1 and J is TRBJ2-5; TRBD1 matches 10 bases. With 0 bases clipped from V and 3 bases from J, the junction kept 13 bases outside the gene matches. Germline V gives CDR1 DFQATT, CDR2 SNEGSKA (reference sequence). This CDR3 is 18 amino acids long. Written as DNA, the CDR3 is TGCAGTGCTAGAGATCGGATGGGACAGGGGTTTTATGAAGAGACCCAGTACTTC. As protein: CSARDRMGQGFYEETQYF.

There are many counts of this clonotype. The V gene is TRBV7-9, the J gene TRBJ2-1, with D uncertain. CDR1 SEHNR and CDR2 FQNEAQ come from the germline V gene (reference sequence). V lost 3 bases to trimming and J lost 9 bases, with 3 bases between them. The CDR3 contains 10 residues. In DNA form, the CDR3 reads TGTGCCAGCAGCTTCGGTGAGCAGTTCTTC. Its translation is CASSFGEQFF.

This clonotype was seen ten or more times. The chain links TRBV4-1 to TRBJ1-6, with 9 bases lining up with TRBD1. The ends lost 2 bases at V and 9 bases at J; junction bases unmatched: 5. The CDR3 covers 15 residues. In germline, CDR1 is MGHRA, CDR2 YSYEKL. CDR3 loop: CASSQPRDRASPLHF. DNA for the CDR3: TGCGCCAGCAGCCAACCCCGGGACAGGGCTTCACCCCTCCACTTT.

This clonotype has ten or more counts. The V and J genes are TRBV6-4 and TRBJ1-1, with TRBD1 matching 10 bases. Germline V gene lookup returns CDR1 MRHNA and CDR2 SNTAGT. V shed 0 bases and J 5 bases; nucleotides not matched to a gene: 0. The CDR3 spans 14 residues. In nucleotides, the CDR3 is TGTGCCAGCAGTGACTCGGACAGGGGGACTGAAGCTTTCTTT. Translated, it gives CASSDSDRGTEAFF.

This clonotype was observed at least ten times. The chain links TRBV27 to TRBJ2-1; 8 positions match TRBD2. Germline V CDR1 and CDR2: MNHEY, SMNVEV (reference sequence). The ends lost 4 bases at V and 6 bases at J; junction bases unmatched: 2. CDR3 size: 13 residues. DNA for the CDR3: TGTGCCAGCAGTTACACTAGCGGCAATGAGCAGTTCTTC. It is translated as CASSYTSGNEQFF.

This clonotype was seen ten or more times. The gene calls are TRBV2 and TRBJ1-1; D gene unclear. Trimming took off 4 bases at V and 5 bases at J, with 17 bases between the two ends. Germline CDR1 reads SNHLY; CDR2 reads FYNNEI. The CDR3 is made up of 15 amino acids. CDR3 loop: CASSGVGGQWTEAFF. CDR3 coding DNA: TGTGCCAGCAGTGGGGTTGGAGGGCAATGGACTGAAGCTTTCTTT. The entire variable domain, with the rest obtained from reference TRBV2 and TRBJ1-1, is as follows: EPEVTQTPSHQVTQMGQEVILRCVPISNHLYFYWYRQILGQKVEFLVSFYNNEISEKSEIFDDQFSVERPDGSNFTLKIRSTKLEDSAMYFCASSGVGGQWTEAFFGQGTRLTVV.

This clonotype has a count of ten or more. V is TRBV5-6 and J is TRBJ1-2, with TRBD1 matching over 9 bases. Per the germline V gene, CDR1 is SGHDT and CDR2 is YYEEEE. Trimming took 4 bases from V and 6 from J; bases not matched to a gene: 4. This CDR3 contains 13 residues. The CDR3 is CASSPDRGNGYTF. The CDR3 coding sequence is TGTGCCAGCAGCCCGGACAGGGGAAATGGCTACACCTTC. Based on the CDR3 plus reference TRBV5-6 and TRBJ1-2, the full variable domain is DAGVTQSPTHLIKTRGQQVTLRCSPKSGHDTVSWYQQALGQGPQFIFQYYEEEERQRGNFPDRFSGHQFPNYSSELNVNALLLGDSALYLCASSPDRGNGYTFGSGTRLTVV.

This clonotype was found many times. The chain joins TRBV3-1 to TRBJ1-1, with 7 bases aligning to TRBD1. CDR1 and CDR2 (germline): LGHDT, YNNKEL (reference sequence). Trimming cost V 5 bases and J 2 bases; bases outside gene matches: 11. The CDR3 is 16 residues long. The CDR3 DNA reads TGTGCCAGCAGCTCGGCCACCAGGGGGTTTAACACTGAAGCTTTCTTT. Translating gives CASSSATRGFNTEAFF.

The chain employs TRBV19 and TRBJ1-1, with 8 bases that match TRBD1. This CDR3 is built from 12 residues. V trimming: 5 bases; J trimming: 11 bases; junction bases outside the gene matches: 7. The germline CDR1 and CDR2 sequences are LNHDA and SQIVND (reference sequence). This CDR3 reads CASSSPGQEAFF. The CDR3 region has the DNA TGTGCCAGTAGTTCTCCGGGACAGGAGGCTTTCTTT.

This clonotype was seen many times. V usage is TRBV12-3 or TRBV12-4 and J usage is TRBJ2-2; D gene ambiguous. The CDR3 length is 12 residues. V dropped 4 bases and J dropped 6 bases, with 6 bases sitting between them. CDR3 nucleotide sequence: TGTGCCAGCAGTTCTGGGTCCGGGGAGCTGTTTTTT. This translates into CASSSGSGELFF.

This clonotype was observed a handful of times. The V call is TRBV25-1, the J call TRBJ1-1, with D possibly being TRBD1 (6 bases). With 3 bases removed from V and 8 bases from J, the gap between germline ends came to 19 bases. Germline assignment: CDR1 MGHDK and CDR2 SYGVNS. This CDR3 comprises 15 residues. The CDR3 nucleotides read TGTGCCAGCAGTGACTATTTACAGGGAGGGGCGGAAGCTTTCTTT. Protein: CASSDYLQGGAEAFF.

There are many counts of this clonotype. This chain connects TRBV7-2 to TRBJ1-1; TRBD1 is a possible D gene (5 bases). CDR1 is SGHTA, CDR2 FQGNSA, per germline. Trimming removed 5 bases from V and 4 bases from J, with 20 bases in between. The CDR3 consists of 16 residues. CDR3 nucleotide sequence: TGTGCCAGCAGCGCGCCGGGCCCCCTTGGGGGCACTGAAGCTTTCTTT. It encodes CASSAPGPLGGTEAFF.

This clonotype was seen once. Here the CDR3 omits its conserved ending phenylalanine or tryptophan, so a read error is the likely source. This chain uses TRBV20-1 with TRBJ2-2; 10 bases are a match to TRBD1. This CDR3 spans 15 amino acids. Losses at the gene ends were 6 bases for V and 8 bases for J; bases not matched to a gene: 12. CDR1 DFQATT and CDR2 SNEGSKA come from the germline V gene (reference sequence). CDR3 region: CSATDRGSIAGELFL. As DNA, the CDR3 is TGCAGTGCGACGGACAGGGGGAGCATCGCGGGGGAGCTGTTTCTT.

The sample holds many counts of this clonotype. The chain is built from TRBV6-1 and TRBJ2-7; 10 bases match TRBD2. The V and J ends lost 5 bases and 0 bases, in that order; junction bases with no gene match: 7. The CDR3 is 16 residues long. Germline CDR1 reads MNHNS; CDR2 reads SASEGT. The CDR3 bases are TGTGCCAGCAGTACCATGGGACTAGCGAGCTCCTACGAGCAGTACTTC. Translating it yields CASSTMGLASSYEQYF.

The chain recombines TRBV7-8 with TRBJ2-7; D gene ambiguous. This CDR3 has 16 residues. Germline V lookup: CDR1 SGHVS, CDR2 FQNEAQ. Trimming removed 2 bases from V and 0 bases from J, with 14 bases in between. The CDR3 region is CASSLFEAYNSYEQYF. CDR3 sequence (DNA): TGTGCCAGCAGCTTATTTGAGGCGTATAACTCCTACGAGCAGTACTTC. The full variable domain, completed using reference TRBV7-8 and TRBJ2-7, is GAGVSQSPRYKVAKRGQDVALRCDPISGHVSLFWYQQALGQGPEFLTYFQNEAQLDKSGLPSDRFFAERPEGSVSTLKIQRTQQEDSAVYLCASSLFEAYNSYEQYFGPGTRLTVT.

This clonotype was detected ten times or more. V and J are TRBV12-3 or TRBV12-4 and TRBJ2-1, with D uncertain. V lost 6 bases and J 5 bases, leaving 11 bases between the germline ends. This CDR3 is 13 amino acids long. CDR3 in amino acids: CASSGDRDNEQFF. CDR3 nucleotides: TGTGCCAGCAGCGGAGATAGGGACAATGAGCAGTTCTTC.